A selection of T cell receptor beta chains follows, all from one sample in a study of shared clonotypes between healthy human individuals. The protocol was immunoSEQ multiplex PCR, while the TCRdb copy is restricted to in-frame clones and leaves out a portion. There are 2,500,000 or so clones in the sample; 80% to 95% occur only once, and approximately 0.35% lies in the top ten. Specimen: naive CD4+ T cells from PBMCs. These TCRs come from a man aged 18-30 years in good health. Some clones in this sample may be carry-over from other donors' samples. The CDR3 runs from the conserved cysteine through the conserved F or W. A D gene is named only where the DNA matches it firmly. The size of a clone is reported for some rows only, either as once, few or many, or as a class for expanded clones.

d_call	v_call	clone_size	cdr3_length	j_call	cdr3_nt	cdr3_aa
-	TRBV9	-	20	TRBJ2-7	TGTGCCAGCAGCGTGGGTCCGACTAGCGGTAATACAGGGGGCTCCTACGAGCAGTACTTC	CASSVGPTSGNTGGSYEQYF
-	TRBV28	-	12	TRBJ1-1	TGTGCCAGCAGTTCTTGGGGAGGAGAAGCTTTCTTT	CASSSWGGEAFF
-	TRBV5-1	once	15	TRBJ2-1	TGCGCCAGCAGCTTGGAGGTGATGCGCGGAGGACAGCAGTTCTTC	CASSLEVMRGGQQFF
-	TRBV2	-	13	TRBJ1-2	TGTGCCAGCAGTGTAGAGTCTAACTATGGCTACACCTTC	CASSVESNYGYTF
TRBD1	TRBV28	-	15	TRBJ1-1	TGTGCCAGCAGCCGAGGCACGGCAGGGGGAGGTGAAGCTTTCTTT	CASSRGTAGGGEAFF
TRBD2	TRBV7-9	-	14	TRBJ2-7	TGTGCCAGCAGTGTGGGGGAGGGGCCCAGGGAGCAGTACTTC	CASSVGEGPREQYF
TRBD2	TRBV29-1	-	15	TRBJ2-7	TGCAGCGTGTCCGGACTAGCGGGAGAGGAGTACGAGCAGTACTTC	CSVSGLAGEEYEQYF
TRBD1	TRBV5-4	-	15	TRBJ2-5	TGTGCCAGCAGCTCGGGACAGGAAACACAAGAGACCCAGTACTTC	CASSSGQETQETQYF
TRBD1	TRBV30	once	12	TRBJ2-7	TGTGCCTGGGACTGGACAGGCTACGAGCAGTACTTC	CAWDWTGYEQYF
-	TRBV18	-	12	TRBJ1-4	TGTGCCAGCTCACCCAGGCTAGAAAAACTGTTTTTT	CASSPRLEKLFF
-	TRBV4-1	-	13	TRBJ2-3	TGCGCCAGCAGCCAAGATGGCACAGATACGCAGTATTTT	CASSQDGTDTQYF
-	TRBV18	-	17	TRBJ1-3	TGTGCCAGCTCACTCACTTCAGGAGCAAACTCTGGAAACACCATATATTTT	CASSLTSGANSGNTIYF
-	TRBV9	-	16	TRBJ2-1	TGTGCCAGCAGCCGAATAGCGGTCTCCCTCTTGAATGAGCAGTTCTTC	CASSRIAVSLLNEQFF
TRBD2	TRBV29-1	-	13	TRBJ2-7	TGCAGCGTTACGCTAGCGGGAAGATACGAGCAGTACTTC	CSVTLAGRYEQYF
-	TRBV7-2	-	14	TRBJ2-3	TGTGCCAGCAGCTTAGACCGAGGCACAGATACGCAGTATTTT	CASSLDRGTDTQYF
TRBD1	TRBV18	-	17	TRBJ1-1	TGTGCCAGCTCACTAGGGACAGGGCCTTTTTTGAACACTGAAGCTTTCTTT	CASSLGTGPFLNTEAFF
-	TRBV5-1	-	14	TRBJ2-1	TGCGCCAGCAGCCGCAACCCCCCCGTGGATGAGCAGTTCTTC	CASSRNPPVDEQFF
TRBD2	TRBV9	-	18	TRBJ2-2	TGTGCCAGCACCGTAGGTCTAGCGGGAGCCCCGGGCACCGGGGAGCTGTTTTTT	CASTVGLAGAPGTGELFF
TRBD1	TRBV7-2	-	16	TRBJ2-7	TGTGCCAGCAGCCCCCGTGGGGACAGGGGGTATGACGAGCAGTACTTC	CASSPRGDRGYDEQYF
TRBD1	TRBV5-1	-	14	TRBJ2-2	TGCGCCAGCAGCCTGACAGGGGGCGTCGGGGAGCTGTTTTTT	CASSLTGGVGELFF
TRBD2	TRBV7-9	once	15	TRBJ2-1	TGTGCCAGCAGCTTTACTAGCGGGAGCACGAATGAGCAGTTCTTC	CASSFTSGSTNEQFF
TRBD1	TRBV28	few	14	TRBJ1-2	TGTGCCAGCAGGGAGGACAGGGATCACTATGGCTACACCTTC	CASREDRDHYGYTF
-	TRBV2	-	14	TRBJ1-3	TGTGCCAGCAGATCGTCCGGGGCAGTAAACACCATATATTTT	CASRSSGAVNTIYF
-	TRBV7-2	-	18	TRBJ2-6	TGTGCCAGCAGCTTTAGAGACAGGTTCTACTCTGGGGCCAACGTCCTGACTTTC	CASSFRDRFYSGANVLTF
-	TRBV7-3	-	13	TRBJ1-2	TGTGCCAGCAGAGCCACCGACCGTGGTGGCTACACCTTC	CASRATDRGGYTF
TRBD2	TRBV28	-	16	TRBJ2-1	TGTGCCAGCAGGATACGGGACTACTCTCTGTGGAATGAGCAGTTCTTC	CASRIRDYSLWNEQFF
-	TRBV28	-	17	TRBJ1-5	TGTGCCAGCAGTTTATCCCCTTTGCGCGAAGAATCAGGCCCCCAGCATTTT	CASSLSPLREESGPQHF
-	TRBV9	once	17	TRBJ2-1	TGTGCCAGCAGCGTATCGGGAAAGGGGGTCAGGTACAATGAGCAGTTCTTC	CASSVSGKGVRYNEQFF
-	TRBV11-3	-	14	TRBJ2-7	TGTGCCAGCAGCTTAGGGGCCAGCTCCTACGAGCAGTACTTC	CASSLGASSYEQYF
-	TRBV7-9	-	15	TRBJ1-4	TGTGCCAGCAGCCGCCAGAGGAGGGGGAATGAAAAACTGTTTTTT	CASSRQRRGNEKLFF
TRBD2	TRBV7-2	-	18	TRBJ2-7	TGTGCCAGCAGCTTAGGTTGGCTAGCGGGAGGGGTCTCCTACGAGCAGTACTTC	CASSLGWLAGGVSYEQYF
TRBD1	TRBV5-1	-	13	TRBJ2-5	TGCGCCAGCAGAACAGGGGGCCAAGAGACCCAGTACTTC	CASRTGGQETQYF
TRBD2	TRBV28	-	14	TRBJ2-1	TGTGCCAGCAGAAGTAGCGGGCCCTACAATGAGCAGTTCTTC	CASRSSGPYNEQFF
-	TRBV25-1	-	17	TRBJ2-4	TGTGCCAGCAGTGAATCCACCTCGACCGTAGCCAAAAACATTCAGTACTTC	CASSESTSTVAKNIQYF
TRBD2	TRBV4-3	-	17	TRBJ2-1	TGCGCCAGCAGCCAAGAGACGACTAGCGGGAGGGCGCATGAGCAGTTCTTC	CASSQETTSGRAHEQFF
-	TRBV7-8	-	15	TRBJ1-5	TGTGCCAGCAGCCGCCTGGGGTCTAGCAATCAGCCCCAGCATTTT	CASSRLGSSNQPQHF
TRBD2	TRBV19	-	14	TRBJ2-3	TGTGCCAGTAGGGCTAGCGGGAGTTCAGATACGCAGTATTTT	CASRASGSSDTQYF
TRBD2	TRBV5-6	once	18	TRBJ2-2	TGTGCCAGCAGCTTGGGGACGTCCGGCTGGGGGGGCACCGGGGAGCTGTTTTTT	CASSLGTSGWGGTGELFF
-	TRBV5-1	-	14	TRBJ2-5	TGCGCCAGCAGCTTTGGACACATTGAAGAGACCCAGTACTTC	CASSFGHIEETQYF
-	TRBV7-9	-	17	TRBJ1-3	TGTGCCAGCAGTTCTAAGACAGGCAGAACCTCTGGAAACACCATATATTTT	CASSSKTGRTSGNTIYF
-	TRBV18	-	14	TRBJ2-2	TGTGCCAGCTCACCCTCGGAGGACTGGGGGGAGCTGTTTTTT	CASSPSEDWGELFF
-	TRBV15	-	16	TRBJ1-5	TGTGCCACCAGCAGGGACCTTCGGGTACAGGGCCAGCCCCAGCATTTT	CATSRDLRVQGQPQHF
-	TRBV12-5	-	16	TRBJ2-2	TGTGCTAGTGGTTTTCGCGGGCCTGCGAACACCGGGGAGCTGTTTTTT	CASGFRGPANTGELFF
-	TRBV9	-	13	TRBJ2-1	TGTGCCAGCAGCGTAGCTAGTAGTAATGAGCAGTTCTTC	CASSVASSNEQFF
-	TRBV5-4	-	14	TRBJ2-7	TGTGCCAGCAGCTTTCAAGCCACGCCCTACGAGCAGTACTTC	CASSFQATPYEQYF
-	TRBV5-4	-	16	TRBJ1-5	TGTGCCAGCAGCACATGGGGGGGGAATAGCAATCAGCCCCAGCATTTT	CASSTWGGNSNQPQHF
-	TRBV19	-	16	TRBJ1-5	TGTGCCAGTAGTATGGTCCGACCCCCCGGCAATCAGCCCCAGCATTTT	CASSMVRPPGNQPQHF
TRBD1	TRBV7-9	-	15	TRBJ2-4	TGTGCCAGCAGCTCGGAATGGACAGGGCGGAACATTCAGTACTTC	CASSSEWTGRNIQYF
-	TRBV5-1	-	16	TRBJ1-2	TGCGCCAGCAGCCCCAGAAGCCAGTTCATTAACTATGGCTACACCTTC	CASSPRSQFINYGYTF
TRBD1	TRBV28	-	15	TRBJ2-7	TGTGCCAGCAGCCTCCGTGGGACAGGGCTACACGAGCAGTACTTC	CASSLRGTGLHEQYF
TRBD2	TRBV6-1	once	16	TRBJ2-7	TGTGCCAGCAGTGAGGGCCCTAGCGGTACCATCTACGAGCAGTACTTC	CASSEGPSGTIYEQYF
-	TRBV30	once	15	TRBJ2-7	TGTGCCTGGAGCGGACAGGGCAGCGGGGCCTACGAGCAGTACTTC	CAWSGQGSGAYEQYF
-	TRBV6-5	-	15	TRBJ2-5	TGTGCCAGCCGCGGTCAGGCCGCGGGGAAAGAGACCCAGTACTTC	CASRGQAAGKETQYF